The rows below give T cell receptor beta chains drawn from one sample of a study of blood T cell repertoires in COVID-19. Profiled with immunoSEQ multiplex PCR; TCRdb holds only in-frame clones, not every one. The sample carries around 150,000 clones, approximately 87% recorded once. The specimen sequenced was peripheral blood. These receptors came from a woman aged 40 to 50 with acute or convalescent COVID-19. The CDR3 runs from the conserved cysteine through the conserved F or W. Each record gives: CDR3 protein, CDR3 DNA, J gene, clone size, V gene, D gene. D genes are given only for firm matches. Only part of the rows carry a size: once, few, many, or a class if the clone is expanded.

CAWKQGYEQYF | TGTGCCTGGAAACAGGGTTACGAGCAGTACTTC | TRBJ2-7 | . | TRBV30 | .
CASGTSGETQYF | TGTGCCAGCGGGACTAGCGGTGAGACCCAGTACTTC | TRBJ2-5 | . | TRBV7-2 | TRBD2
CASSLIAGGGYNEQFF | TGTGCCAGCAGTCTTATAGCGGGAGGAGGGTACAATGAGCAGTTCTTC | TRBJ2-1 | . | TRBV6-6 | TRBD2
CASSLGGFGDTQYF | TGTGCCAGCAGCTTGGGAGGTTTTGGAGATACGCAGTATTTT | TRBJ2-3 | . | TRBV5-6 | .
CASSPGLAGVADTQYF | TGTGCCAGCAGCCCGGGACTAGCGGGGGTGGCAGATACGCAGTATTTT | TRBJ2-3 | . | TRBV7-6 | TRBD2
CASSAGAGTNQETQYF | TGTGCCAGCAGCGCAGGCGCGGGAACTAACCAAGAGACCCAGTACTTC | TRBJ2-5 | . | TRBV2 | .
CASAQRLETQYF | TGTGCCAGCGCGCAGCGGTTAGAGACGCAGTATTTT | TRBJ2-3 | . | TRBV12-3/TRBV12-4 | .
CAWSLGASNQPQHF | TGTGCCTGGAGTCTAGGCGCGAGCAATCAGCCCCAGCATTTT | TRBJ1-5 | . | TRBV30 | .
CASSQHPTTHYGYTF | TGTGCCAGCAGCCAACATCCGACAACCCACTATGGCTACACCTTC | TRBJ1-2 | . | TRBV3-1/TRBV3-2 | .
CATSRDPGFRVETQYF | TGTGCCACCAGCAGGGATCCGGGCTTCAGGGTGGAGACCCAGTACTTC | TRBJ2-5 | . | TRBV15 | .
CASSTPRTSGSEQFF | TGTGCCAGCAGTACCCCTCGGACTAGCGGCTCGGAACAGTTCTTC | TRBJ2-1 | . | TRBV5-5 | TRBD2
CASSPSGGAVGEQFF | TGTGCCAGCAGCCCTAGCGGGGGGGCGGTCGGTGAGCAGTTCTTC | TRBJ2-1 | . | TRBV2 | TRBD2
CASSYGEQGRWDGYTF | TGTGCCAGCAGTTACGGGGAACAGGGCAGGTGGGATGGCTACACCTTC | TRBJ1-2 | . | TRBV6-5 | .
CASSLGPGTNNSPLHF | TGCGCCAGCAGCTTGGGGCCCGGGACAAATAATTCACCCCTCCACTTT | TRBJ1-6 | . | TRBV5-1 | .
CAISESSGGEKLFF | TGTGCCATCAGTGAGTCTTCAGGAGGGGAGAAACTGTTTTTT | TRBJ1-4 | . | TRBV10-3 | .
CASSVAGATEAFF | TGTGCCAGCAGCGTAGCAGGGGCCACTGAAGCTTTCTTT | TRBJ1-1 | . | TRBV9 | .
CASSLSATEAFF | TGTGCCAGCAGCTTGTCTGCGACTGAAGCTTTCTTT | TRBJ1-1 | few | TRBV5-4 | .
CASSLEGGKTLAKNIQYF | TGTGCCAGCAGCTTAGAAGGCGGGAAAACCTTAGCCAAAAACATTCAGTACTTC | TRBJ2-4 | . | TRBV7-8 | .
CASTPWTSGGNEQFF | TGTGCCAGTACCCCTTGGACTAGCGGGGGCAATGAGCAGTTCTTC | TRBJ2-1 | . | TRBV19 | TRBD2
CASSQDPRTSGSETQYF | TGTGCCAGCAGCCAAGATCCGAGGACTAGCGGGAGTGAGACCCAGTACTTC | TRBJ2-5 | . | TRBV4-2 | TRBD2
CASSLTTRQADGYTF | TGTGCCAGCAGTTTAACTACACGACAGGCGGATGGCTACACCTTC | TRBJ1-2 | . | TRBV28 | .
CASTDVGDPTDTQYF | TGTGCCAGCACAGACGTGGGCGACCCCACAGATACGCAGTATTTT | TRBJ2-3 | . | TRBV7-2 | .